This T cell receptor beta chain was recorded in a study of T cells after yellow fever vaccination. Overall study context: Those fractions that held only low numbers of cells were prepared using the SMART-Seq v4 Ultra Low Input RNA kit.

Study-wide results and limits: The secondary response showed a weaker magnitude and a faster peak, day 5 versus 15. In post-booster samples, most primary-vaccination clones reappeared (just under 98% CD4, 75% to 90% CD8).

The ends lost 2 bases at V and 1 base at J; junction bases unmatched: 1. In germline, CDR1 is SGDLS, CDR2 YYNGEE. This CDR3 contains 15 residues. A universal primer site and UMIs were added as TCR cDNA was made by 5'RACE template switching. TCRdb reanalysed the 5' RACE reads using MiXCR and keeps one entry per CDR3 protein. Among around 250,000 distinct CDR3 sequences, roughly 5.6% were seen once, and the ten largest hold less than 3.5%. For this clonotype: Its antigen is not known.

Sequenced here: CD4+ T cells sorted from PBMCs, sampled on the day of the yellow fever booster vaccination. The TCR comes from a man younger than 30 who received the YFV17D yellow fever vaccine. The rearrangement joins TRBV9 to TRBJ2-3, with 10 bases matching TRBD2. The CDR3 DNA is TGTGCCAGCAGCGTCAGCGGGGGGGGCACAGATACGCAGTATTTT. This translates into CASSVSGGGTDTQYF.